Listed below are T cell receptor beta chains from one sample, sequenced in a study of T cell responses to AZD1222 COVID-19 vaccine. Assay: immunoSEQ multiplex PCR; the TCRdb copy retains only in-frame clones and omits some. This sample has 99,000 or so clones, with approximately 92% found just once. The material was peripheral blood, obtained 28 days after the second AZD1222 dose. These receptor sequences come from an adult who received the AZD1222 COVID-19 vaccine. CDR3s include the opening cysteine and the closing phenylalanine or tryptophan. D genes are given only for firm matches. Clone sizes are given selectively: once, few, many, or a class where the clone is expanded.

d_call: .
j_call: TRBJ2-2
v_call: TRBV5-1
clone_size: .
cdr3_nt: TGCGCCAGCAGCTTGGCCTTGACGAACACCGGGGAGCTGTTTTTT
cdr3_aa: CASSLALTNTGELFF

d_call: .
j_call: TRBJ1-1
v_call: TRBV30
clone_size: .
cdr3_nt: TGTGCCTGGAGTGTAGGGGGGGCTTCTGAAGCTTTCTTT
cdr3_aa: CAWSVGGASEAFF

d_call: .
j_call: TRBJ2-7
v_call: TRBV20-1
clone_size: .
cdr3_nt: TGCAGTGCTAGTCCTAGCCAGGTAGCAAGGAGCTCCTACGAGCAGTACTTC
cdr3_aa: CSASPSQVARSSYEQYF

d_call: TRBD1
j_call: TRBJ1-5
v_call: TRBV4-1
clone_size: few
cdr3_nt: TGCGCCAGCAGCCAAGATAGGACAGGTTACAATCAGCCCCAGCATTTT
cdr3_aa: CASSQDRTGYNQPQHF

d_call: .
j_call: TRBJ2-3
v_call: TRBV28
clone_size: .
cdr3_nt: TGTGCCAGCAGACAGGCGTCTAAGCGGGCATTGATGGGTACCACAGATACGCAGTATTTT
cdr3_aa: CASRQASKRALMGTTDTQYF

d_call: TRBD2
j_call: TRBJ2-1
v_call: TRBV7-2
clone_size: .
cdr3_nt: TGTGCCAGCAGCTTGGGCGGGAGATACAATGAGCAGTTCTTC
cdr3_aa: CASSLGGRYNEQFF

d_call: TRBD2
j_call: TRBJ2-5
v_call: TRBV7-2
clone_size: once
cdr3_nt: TGTGCCAGCAGCCCCTTGGGACTACTACAAGAGACCCAGTACTTC
cdr3_aa: CASSPLGLLQETQYF

d_call: .
j_call: TRBJ2-7
v_call: TRBV27
clone_size: .
cdr3_nt: TGTGCCAGCAGTTTAGGTGGGTTGTCCTACGAGCAGTACTTC
cdr3_aa: CASSLGGLSYEQYF

d_call: .
j_call: TRBJ2-1
v_call: TRBV15
clone_size: .
cdr3_nt: TGTGCCACCAGCGGAGTCTTGGGAGAGCAGTTCTTC
cdr3_aa: CATSGVLGEQFF

d_call: .
j_call: TRBJ2-2
v_call: TRBV9
clone_size: once
cdr3_nt: TGTGCCAGCAGCGTAGTGGACACCGGGGAGCTGTTTTTT
cdr3_aa: CASSVVDTGELFF

d_call: TRBD2
j_call: TRBJ2-5
v_call: TRBV4-1
clone_size: .
cdr3_nt: TGCGCCAGCAGCCAAACGGGACTAAGGAGCGAGACCCAGTACTTC
cdr3_aa: CASSQTGLRSETQYF

d_call: TRBD1
j_call: TRBJ1-5
v_call: TRBV2
clone_size: .
cdr3_nt: TGTGCCAGCAGCGCCGGGACAGGGGGTAACCAGCCCCAGCATTTT
cdr3_aa: CASSAGTGGNQPQHF

d_call: TRBD2
j_call: TRBJ2-5
v_call: TRBV7-3
clone_size: .
cdr3_nt: TGTGCCAGCAGCTTGACTAGCGGGAGGCCCCAAGAGACCCAGTACTTC
cdr3_aa: CASSLTSGRPQETQYF

d_call: TRBD2
j_call: TRBJ2-7
v_call: TRBV10-3
clone_size: .
cdr3_nt: TGTGCCATCAGTGAGGGGGGACTAGGTAACTCCTACGAGCAGTACTTC
cdr3_aa: CAISEGGLGNSYEQYF

d_call: TRBD1
j_call: TRBJ1-2
v_call: TRBV4-1
clone_size: .
cdr3_nt: TGCGCCAGCAGCCATGGACAGGGGAGAGATGGCTACACCTTC
cdr3_aa: CASSHGQGRDGYTF

d_call: .
j_call: TRBJ1-1
v_call: TRBV5-1
clone_size: .
cdr3_nt: TGCGCCAGCAGCTGGGGGAGCGGGAACACTGAAGCTTTCTTT
cdr3_aa: CASSWGSGNTEAFF

d_call: .
j_call: TRBJ2-7
v_call: TRBV11-2
clone_size: .
cdr3_nt: TGTGCCAGCAGCTTTGGACAGCCCCACGAGCAGTACTTC
cdr3_aa: CASSFGQPHEQYF

d_call: TRBD2
j_call: TRBJ2-2
v_call: TRBV4-3
clone_size: .
cdr3_nt: TGCGCCAGCAGCCAGCAAGCGGGAGTCGACGGGGAGCTGTTTTTT
cdr3_aa: CASSQQAGVDGELFF

d_call: TRBD2
j_call: TRBJ2-1
v_call: TRBV7-2
clone_size: .
cdr3_nt: TGTGCCAGCAGCTTCTCGGGACTAGTTAACAATGAGCAGTTCTTC
cdr3_aa: CASSFSGLVNNEQFF

d_call: .
j_call: TRBJ1-2
v_call: TRBV9
clone_size: .
cdr3_nt: TGTGCCAGCAGCGGTCAGGGGACGAGGGGCTACACCTTC
cdr3_aa: CASSGQGTRGYTF